This T cell receptor (beta chain) was observed in a study of cytomegalovirus exposure and HLA in healthy donors. Background on the study: In a previous analysis, approximately 110 million unique TCR beta sequences were found from roughly 180 million T cells.

It was with 60 Vbeta and 13 Jbeta primers that the PCR ran. Profiling relied on immunoSEQ multiplex PCR, and the TCRdb table lists in-frame clones only, not all of them. This sample has tens of thousands of clones, with around 82% found just once. Remarks on this clone: Its matching antigen is unknown. The germline gene is not matched at one end of the junction; a read error may be the cause.

The study, taken as a whole, reports: Reports indicate that TCR beta sequences accurately predicted the HLA-A and HLA-B alleles of most subjects.

The CDR3 length is 16 residues. The germline V gene encodes CDR1 LNHNV and CDR2 YYDKDF (reference sequence). The clonotype comes from a female donor in good health and CMV-seronegative. The sample consisted of PBMCs. The gene calls are TRBV15 and TRBJ2-5, with 8 bases identical to TRBD2. The CDR3 loop is CATGRVGRGAGETQYF. CDR3 DNA: TGTGCCACCGGCAGAGTAGGGCGGGGGGCTGGAGAGACCCAGTACTTC.